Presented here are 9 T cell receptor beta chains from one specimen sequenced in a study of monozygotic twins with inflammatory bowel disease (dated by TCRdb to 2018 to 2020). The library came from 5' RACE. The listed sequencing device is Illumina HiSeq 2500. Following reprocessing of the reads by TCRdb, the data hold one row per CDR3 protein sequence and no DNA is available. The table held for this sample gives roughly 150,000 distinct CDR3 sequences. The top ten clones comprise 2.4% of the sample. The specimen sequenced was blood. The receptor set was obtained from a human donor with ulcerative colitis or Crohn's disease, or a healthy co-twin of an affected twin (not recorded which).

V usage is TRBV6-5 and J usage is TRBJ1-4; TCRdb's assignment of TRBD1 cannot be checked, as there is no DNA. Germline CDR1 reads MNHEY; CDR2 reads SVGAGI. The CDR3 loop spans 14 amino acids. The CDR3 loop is CASSYSISWGWLFF.

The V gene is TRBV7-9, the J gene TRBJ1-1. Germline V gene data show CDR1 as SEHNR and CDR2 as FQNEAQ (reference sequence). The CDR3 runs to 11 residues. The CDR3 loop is CASSWHTEAFF.

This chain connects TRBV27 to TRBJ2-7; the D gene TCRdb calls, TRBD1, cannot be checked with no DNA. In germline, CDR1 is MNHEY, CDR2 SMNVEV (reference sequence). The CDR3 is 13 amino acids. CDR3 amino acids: CASRQTGSREQYF.

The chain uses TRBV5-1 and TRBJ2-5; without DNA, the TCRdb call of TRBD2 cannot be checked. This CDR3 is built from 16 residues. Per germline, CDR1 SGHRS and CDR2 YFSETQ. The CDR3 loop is CASSLRGLAGQETQYF.

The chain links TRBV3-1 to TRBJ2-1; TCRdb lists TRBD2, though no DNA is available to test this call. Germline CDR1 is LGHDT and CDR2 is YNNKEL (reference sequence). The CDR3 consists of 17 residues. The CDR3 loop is CASSRPGLAGSYNEQFF.

This CDR3 reads CAISETGDRGYNEQFF. This rearrangement joins TRBV10-3 to TRBJ2-1; absent DNA, TCRdb's TRBD1 call cannot be checked. The V gene's germline CDR1 is ENHRY and CDR2 SYGVKD. CDR3 size: 16 residues.

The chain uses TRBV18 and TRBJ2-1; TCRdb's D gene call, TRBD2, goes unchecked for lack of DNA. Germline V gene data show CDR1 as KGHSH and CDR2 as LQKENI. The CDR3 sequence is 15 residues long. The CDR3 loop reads CASSPLSGDYNEQFF.

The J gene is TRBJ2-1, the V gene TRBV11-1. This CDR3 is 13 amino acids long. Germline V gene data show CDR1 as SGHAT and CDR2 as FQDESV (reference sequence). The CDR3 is CASSIGFASEQFF. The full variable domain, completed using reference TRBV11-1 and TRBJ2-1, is EAEVAQSPRYKITEKSQAVAFWCDPISGHATLYWYRQILGQGPELLVQFQDESVVDDSQLPKDRFSAERLKGVDSTLKIQPAELGDSAMYLCASSIGFASEQFFGPGTRLTVL.

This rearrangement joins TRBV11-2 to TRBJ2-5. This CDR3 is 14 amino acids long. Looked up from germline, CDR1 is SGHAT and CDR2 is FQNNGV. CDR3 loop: CASSSLVQQETQYF.